The text below deals with one T cell receptor (beta chain). The record originates from a study of Graves' ophthalmopathy and Graves' hyperthyroidism. The CDR3 extends over 13 amino acids. The ends were cut back, 4 bases at V and 5 bases at J, with 11 bases in the middle. Germline CDR1 and CDR2: MNHEY and SVGAGI. The TCR beta CDR3 regions underwent amplification from RNA transcripts. An initial RT-PCR round employing HTBI primers preceded a second-round multiplex PCR. TCRdb reanalysed the multiplex PCR reads using MiXCR and keeps one entry per CDR3 protein. The sample comprises hundreds of thousands of distinct CDR3 sequences, approximately 21% of which are singletons, and roughly 44% rests with the top ten.

The sample taken for sequencing was peripheral blood. This TCR derives from a woman aged 50 to 60 with Graves' ophthalmopathy. The chain employs TRBV6-5 and TRBJ2-5; D possibly corresponds to TRBD2 (6 bases). The CDR3 is CASSWSRGETQYF. The CDR3 nucleotides are TGTGCCAGCAGTTGGAGTCGGGGGGAGACCCAGTACTTC.